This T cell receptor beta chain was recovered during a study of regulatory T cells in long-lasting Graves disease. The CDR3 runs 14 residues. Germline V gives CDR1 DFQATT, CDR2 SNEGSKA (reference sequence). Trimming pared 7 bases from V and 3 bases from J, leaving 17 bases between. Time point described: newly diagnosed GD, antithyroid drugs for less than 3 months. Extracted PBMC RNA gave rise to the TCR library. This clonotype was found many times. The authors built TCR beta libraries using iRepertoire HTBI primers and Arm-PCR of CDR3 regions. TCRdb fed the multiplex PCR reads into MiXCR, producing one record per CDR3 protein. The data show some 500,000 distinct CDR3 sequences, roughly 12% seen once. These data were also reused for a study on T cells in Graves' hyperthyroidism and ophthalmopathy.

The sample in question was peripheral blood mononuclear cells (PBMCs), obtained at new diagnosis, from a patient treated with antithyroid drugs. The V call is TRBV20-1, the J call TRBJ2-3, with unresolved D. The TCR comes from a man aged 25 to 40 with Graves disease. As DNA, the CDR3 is TGCAGTGACCACCTCCGGGTAAATACAGATACGCAGTATTTT. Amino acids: CSDHLRVNTDTQYF.